One sample yielded the 19 T cell receptor beta chains listed below, sequenced in a study of CD8+CD57+ T cells in acquired aplastic anemia. By flow cytometry, patients selected for sequencing had shown an expansion of CD8+CD57+ cells. Profiling of TCR beta VDJ combinations and CDR3 sequences used genomic DNA as template. Via MiXCR, TCRdb re-called the reads, giving one row per CDR3 protein. Here the sample spans 100,000 to 150,000 distinct CDR3 sequences, about 43% being singletons. Sample: sorted CD4+, CD8+, or CD8+CD57+ T cells (not recorded which) from PBMCs. These receptors were obtained from a human donor with aplastic anemia.

The sample holds one count of this clonotype. This sequence joins TRBV7-3 and TRBJ2-7; D is unresolved. Trimming took 6 bases from V and 7 from J, leaving 16 bases between them. This CDR3 has 13 residues. From germline, CDR1 is SGHTA and CDR2 FQGTGA. The CDR3 protein is CASSSTPLGEQYF. The CDR3, as DNA: TGTGCCAGCAGTTCGACTCCCTTGGGGGAGCAGTACTTC.

In this sample, this clonotype turned up many times. The CDR3 is CASSSGSRDSKYF. The CDR3 nucleotides read TGTGCCAGCAGCTCAGGGTCAAGGGACAGTAAGTACTTC. This chain connects TRBV11-2 to TRBJ2-7, with 7 bases aligning to TRBD1. Germline V gene sequence: CDR1 SGHAT, CDR2 FQNNGV. The CDR3 covers 13 residues. With 4 bases clipped from V and 11 bases from J, the junction kept 11 bases outside the gene matches.

CDR3 residues: CASSRTEETQYF. CDR3 bases: TGTGCCAGCAGCCGAACCGAGGAGACCCAGTACTTC. J is TRBJ2-5 and V is TRBV7-9; no definite D call. Germline V CDR1 and CDR2: SEHNR, FQNEAQ (reference sequence). CDR3 size: 12 residues. The germline V and J ends were trimmed by 5 bases and 5 bases, with 9 bases remaining between them.

This clonotype was observed a few times. The J gene is TRBJ2-6, the V gene TRBV2, with D unclear. With 6 bases removed from V and 15 bases from J, the gap between germline ends came to 6 bases. This CDR3 spans 9 amino acids. Germline V gives CDR1 SNHLY, CDR2 FYNNEI. CDR3: CASSIGLTF. In nucleotides, the CDR3 is TGTGCCAGCAGCATCGGCCTGACTTTC.

This clonotype was found a few times. This could be a read error, since a much larger clone is one nucleotide away. The J gene is TRBJ1-6, the V gene TRBV4-2; D is unresolved. Trimming stripped 0 bases from V and 11 bases from J, with 8 bases between. Germline assignment: CDR1 LGHNA and CDR2 YNFKEQ. The CDR3 length is 13 residues. CDR3 in amino acids: CASSQERNPPLHF. In DNA form, the CDR3 reads TGTGCCAGCAGCCAAGAAAGAAATCCACCCCTCCACTTT.

The chain couples TRBV12-5 to TRBJ1-1; a weak D match, TRBD1 (6 bases). V was cut by 3 bases and J by 4 bases, with 15 bases left in between. Germline loops: CDR1 LGHNT, CDR2 FRNRAP. The CDR3 loop spans 15 amino acids. The CDR3 here is CASGFYRVGSTEAFF. CDR3 coding DNA: TGTGCTAGTGGTTTTTACAGGGTTGGGAGCACTGAAGCTTTCTTT.

In this sample, this clonotype turned up a few times. The J gene is TRBJ2-5, the V gene TRBV28; 9 bases line up with TRBD1. CDR3 length: 15 amino acids. The V gene end was trimmed by 7 bases and the J gene end by 5 bases; junction bases not matched to a gene: 11. CDR1 is MDHEN, CDR2 SYDVKM, per germline. The CDR3 loop reads CASIPGDREWETQYF. As DNA, the CDR3 is TGTGCCAGCATTCCGGGGGACAGGGAATGGGAGACCCAGTACTTC.

In its sample, this clonotype was seen many times. This chain links TRBV3-1 with TRBJ2-7, with a weak D call TRBD2 (6 bases). The CDR3 totals 14 residues. Per germline, CDR1 LGHDT and CDR2 YNNKEL (reference sequence). V was pared by 1 base and J by 7 bases, with 14 bases between. The CDR3 bases are TGTGCCAGCAGCCAAGGGGGGGTCGAAGGGGAGCAGTACTTC. This translates into CASSQGGVEGEQYF.

Remarks on this clonotype: This may be a read error: a much more frequent sequence differs by one nucleotide. The chain carries TRBV28 and TRBJ1-6; TRBD1 is a possible D gene (5 bases). Germline V gene data show CDR1 as MDHEN and CDR2 as SYDVKM. The V end was cut by 3 bases, the J end by 9 bases, with 18 bases between. The CDR3 has 16 amino acids. The CDR3 DNA is TGTGCCAGCAGTTTGAATCGGCCAGGGCGAAGTTCACCCCTCCACTTT. Translated, it gives CASSLNRPGRSSPLHF.

The V and J genes are TRBV24-1 and TRBJ2-5; the match to TRBD1 covers 10 bases. The J call may be wrong; the DNA end is better matched by TRBJ2-7. Germline loops: CDR1 KGHDR, CDR2 SFDVKD. CDR3 size: 15 residues. CDR3 in amino acids: CATSERTGGAYEQYF. The CDR3 DNA reads as TGTGCCACCAGTGAGAGGACAGGGGGGGCCTACGAGCAGTACTTC.

This chain joins TRBV29-1 and TRBJ2-3, with 10 bases aligning to TRBD2. V trimming: 6 bases; J trimming: 4 bases; junction bases outside the gene matches: 7. Germline lookup yields CDR1 SQVTM and CDR2 ANQGSEA. The CDR3 runs to 14 residues. The CDR3 DNA reads TGCAGCGTAGTGAGCGGGGGGGCCGCAGATACGCAGTATTTT. Translating it yields CSVVSGGAADTQYF.

This clonotype appeared many times. This chain connects TRBV9 to TRBJ1-1, with D possibly matching TRBD1 (6 bases). Trimming cost V 4 bases and J 1 base, with 14 bases left between them. Germline V CDR1 and CDR2: SGDLS, YYNGEE. The length of the CDR3 is 15 residues. The CDR3 DNA is TGTGCCAGCAGCCCAAGGGGGACTGCGAACACTGAAGCTTTCTTT. It specifies CASSPRGTANTEAFF.

The gene calls are TRBV12-5 and TRBJ1-2; 7 nucleotides agree with TRBD1. The CDR3 is 14 residues long. Germline CDR1 and CDR2: LGHNT and FRNRAP. V lost 3 bases and J lost 5; bases outside the gene matches: 6. CDR3 sequence reads: CASGLMGQRYGYTF. The CDR3 nucleotides are TGTGCTAGTGGTTTAATGGGACAGAGATATGGCTACACCTTC.

This clonotype was seen ten or more times. The chain combines TRBV19 with TRBJ2-3, with 9 bases matching TRBD1. Trimming cost V 8 bases and J 0 bases; bases outside gene matches: 0. This CDR3 has 13 amino acids. Germline lookup yields CDR1 LNHDA and CDR2 SQIVND (reference sequence). The CDR3 here is CASGTGSTDTQYF. CDR3 bases: TGTGCCAGTGGGACAGGGAGCACAGATACGCAGTATTTT.

Many counts were recorded for this clonotype. In DNA form, the CDR3 reads TGTGCCAGCAAGATTACTGCTAACTATGGCTACACCTTC. It codes for CASKITANYGYTF. The chain uses TRBV6-1 and TRBJ1-2; no clear D. V lost 7 bases and J lost 0, with 9 bases in between. Germline CDR1 is MNHNS and CDR2 is SASEGT. The length of the CDR3 is 13 residues.

The V call is TRBV7-9, the J call TRBJ2-2; no firm D call. Germline V lookup: CDR1 SEHNR, CDR2 FQNEAQ (reference sequence). The CDR3 sequence is 12 residues long. The V gene lost 2 bases and the J gene lost 7 bases, with 5 bases spanning the gap. CDR3 DNA: TGTGCCAGCAGCTTACTAGACGGGGAGCTGTTTTTT. This translates into CASSLLDGELFF.

Turning to this clonotype: Relative to the germline gene, one junction end is altered; a read error may explain this. This rearrangement joins TRBV25-1 to TRBJ2-5; 8 bases fit TRBD2. Germline V gives CDR1 MGHDK, CDR2 SYGVNS. The length of the CDR3 is 15 residues. The CDR3 sequence: CASSDPGSAGEIQYF. The CDR3 bases are TGTGCCAGCAGTGATCCTGGGTCAGCGGGAGAGATCCAGTACTTC.

This clonotype was seen ten or more times. The chain has TRBV14 and TRBJ2-7, with TRBD1 as a possible D gene (5 bases). The length of the CDR3 is 14 residues. V dropped 5 bases and J dropped 3 bases, with 14 bases sitting between them. Germline CDR1 and CDR2: SGHDN and FVKESK. CDR3 protein: CASSNNRNNYEQYF. As DNA, the CDR3 is TGTGCCAGCAGCAACAACAGGAACAACTACGAGCAGTACTTC.

This clonotype turned up a few times. The chain has TRBV4-1 and TRBJ2-3; TRBD2 matches 11 bases. The V and J ends lost 3 bases and 2 bases, in that order; junction bases with no gene match: 4. This CDR3 region has 16 residues. CDR1 is MGHRA, CDR2 YSYEKL, per germline. The CDR3: CASSQGSGGATDTQYF. Here the CDR3 DNA reads TGCGCCAGCAGCCAGGGTAGCGGGGGGGCCACAGATACGCAGTATTTT.